These 2 T cell receptor beta chains were sequenced from one sample in a study of low-dose radiotherapy and immunotherapy resistance in tumors. Time point specified: before trial treatment. It was with a constant-region primer and a V-primer adapter that TCRs were amplified over roughly 19 PCR cycles. TCRdb recomputed calls from the reads with MiXCR, one row per CDR3 protein. The data contain tens of thousands of distinct CDR3 sequences, about 12% of them singletons. This sample comprised PBMCs, obtained before treatment. The receptors derive from a female donor with ovarian cancer.

This clonotype was counted ten times or more. The chain combines TRBV5-1 with TRBJ2-1; D is possibly TRBD1 or TRBD2 (6 bases each). The V and J ends lost 0 bases and 1 base respectively, with 14 bases between them. Germline V gives CDR1 SGHRS, CDR2 YFSETQ. The CDR3 totals 17 residues. CDR3 in DNA: TGCGCCAGCAGCTTGGTGGTCACAGGGAGGTCCTACAATGAGCAGTTCTTC. This gives the protein CASSLVVTGRSYNEQFF.

This clonotype was counted at least ten times. The rearrangement links TRBV24-1 to TRBJ2-3; 7 nucleotides line up with TRBD2. The V gene's germline CDR1 is KGHDR and CDR2 SFDVKD. The trim removed 3 bases at V and 2 bases at J, leaving 7 bases unmatched. The CDR3 runs 16 residues. The CDR3 nucleotides are TGTGCCACCAGTGATCGCCGGGACTACCTCACAGATACGCAGTATTTT. It translates to CATSDRRDYLTDTQYF.